Following are 29 T cell receptor beta chains from one sample sequenced in a study of blood T cell repertoires in COVID-19. Some clones are missing from TCRdb's copy, which holds only in-frame ones; the method was immunoSEQ multiplex PCR. The sample comprises about 480,000 clones, roughly nine tenths of which are singletons, and 7.5% to 9.5% rests with the top ten. The sequencing input was peripheral blood. The source of these receptors is a woman aged 45-59 years with COVID-19, enrolled during active disease.

CDR3 DNA: TGTGCCAGCAGTTCCCAGGGGTCGGCTAATGAAAAACTGTTTTTT. Its protein product is CASSSQGSANEKLFF. The chain joins TRBV6-5 to TRBJ1-4; D perhaps matches TRBD1 (6 bases). Germline V lookup: CDR1 MNHEY, CDR2 SVGAGI. V gave up 4 bases and J gave up 3 bases, with 12 bases separating them. The CDR3 loop spans 15 amino acids.

This clone appeared once. This sequence joins TRBV24-1 and TRBJ1-2, with 7 positions matching TRBD1. J was trimmed by 6 bases and V by 4 bases; bases with no gene match: 10. CDR1 and CDR2 from the germline V gene are KGHDR and SFDVKD. CDR3 length equals 15 residues. The CDR3 loop reads CATSDDATGINGYTF. In DNA, the CDR3 is TGTGCCACCAGTGACGACGCGACAGGGATTAATGGCTACACCTTC.

The chain has TRBV7-9 and TRBJ1-3; D is unresolved. The CDR3 runs 15 residues. Trimming stripped 4 bases from V and 5 bases from J, with 15 bases between. Per the germline V gene, CDR1 is SEHNR and CDR2 is FQNEAQ (reference sequence). CDR3 coding DNA: TGTGCCAGCAGCTCCTCCGACATAATGCGAAACACCATATATTTT. It codes for CASSSSDIMRNTIYF.

The rearrangement joins TRBV11-2 to TRBJ2-7; 8 positions agree with TRBD2. Trimming at V came to 5 bases and at J to 0 bases, leaving 12 bases not matched to a gene. The CDR3 consists of 17 residues. CDR1 and CDR2 from the germline V gene are SGHAT and FQNNGV. CDR3 sequence reads: CASSIPFASGGSYEQYF. CDR3 bases: TGTGCCAGCAGCATACCCTTCGCGAGCGGGGGCTCCTACGAGCAGTACTTC.

The chain recombines TRBV6-5 with TRBJ2-6; D is undetermined. The CDR3 contains 15 residues. The V gene lost 6 bases and the J gene lost 5 bases, with 14 bases spanning the gap. The germline V gene has CDR1 MNHEY and CDR2 SVGAGI. CDR3 in amino acids: CASRTLNLWANVLTF. In DNA form, the CDR3 reads TGTGCCAGCAGGACTCTTAACCTCTGGGCCAACGTCCTGACTTTC.

CDR3 region: CASSYNSYNSPLHF. The CDR3, as DNA: TGTGCCAGCAGTTATAACAGCTATAATTCACCCCTCCACTTT. The chain uses TRBV6-6 and TRBJ1-6; the D is unclear. V was cut by 3 bases and J by 3 bases, with 6 bases left in between. Germline V gives CDR1 MNHNY, CDR2 SVGAGI (reference sequence). CDR3 length equals 14 residues.

As DNA, the CDR3 is TGTGCCATCAGTGAGCGGATTACAGGGTATTATGGAAACACCATATATTTT. Amino acid sequence: CAISERITGYYGNTIYF. The chain uses TRBV10-3 and TRBJ1-3, with a weak D call TRBD1 (6 bases). CDR3 size: 17 residues. V was clipped by 2 bases and J by 3 bases, with 17 bases between them. The V gene's germline CDR1 is ENHRY and CDR2 SYGVKD.

V and J are TRBV21-1 and TRBJ2-1; the table's D call, TRBD2, was not checked against the DNA. TRBV21-1 is given as a pseudogene. The CDR3 is 19 amino acids. As DNA, the CDR3 is TGTGCCAGCAGCAAAGAGGGGACTAGCGGGGGCCCAAAATACAATGAGCAGTTCTTC. Its translation is CASSKEGTSGGPKYNEQFF.

The rearrangement joins TRBV3-1 (or the pseudogene TRBV3-2) to TRBJ1-2, with a tentative D call TRBD1 (5 bases). There are 13 residues in the CDR3. Germline V gene data show CDR1 as LGHDT and CDR2 as YNNKEL (reference sequence). With 3 bases removed from V and 8 bases from J, the gap between germline ends came to 13 bases. The CDR3 nucleotides are TGTGCCAGCAGCCACTTGCAGGGTGGCGGCTACACCTTC. It translates to CASSHLQGGGYTF.

This clone is a singleton in its sample. The genes are TRBV4-1 and TRBJ1-4; D gene uncertain. Germline CDR1 is MGHRA and CDR2 is YSYEKL. Trimming left V 4 bases short and J 7 bases short, with 16 bases between. The CDR3 covers 15 residues. CDR3 nucleotide sequence: TGCGCCAGCAGCCGAAGCCCTACCGAAAGTGAAAAACTGTTTTTT. Translated, it gives CASSRSPTESEKLFF.

This chain connects TRBV7-6 to TRBJ2-1; 8 bases match TRBD2. Germline assignment: CDR1 SGHVS and CDR2 FNYEAQ. Trimming cost V 5 bases and J 0 bases; bases outside gene matches: 15. This CDR3 has 19 amino acids. CDR3 in DNA: TGTGCCAGCAGCCCGTTCTCTTTACTAGCGGAAAGCTCCTACAATGAGCAGTTCTTC. Protein product: CASSPFSLLAESSYNEQFF.

Only one count was recorded for this clone. V gene TRBV19 combines with J gene TRBJ2-6; D not certain. Trimming shortened V by 0 bases and J by 0 bases, and 6 bases separated the two germline ends. The germline V gene encodes CDR1 LNHDA and CDR2 SQIVND (reference sequence). This CDR3 is 16 amino acids long. The CDR3: CASSIESSSGANVLTF. The CDR3 coding sequence is TGTGCCAGTAGTATAGAATCCAGCTCTGGGGCCAACGTCCTGACTTTC.

This rearrangement joins TRBV24-1 to TRBJ1-4; D might be TRBD1 (5 bases). Trimming removed 5 bases from V and 7 bases from J, with 7 bases in between. This CDR3 comprises 12 residues. CDR1 and CDR2 from the germline V gene are KGHDR and SFDVKD. Written as DNA, the CDR3 is TGTGCCACCAGTGCTACAGGTGAAAAACTGTTTTTT. Translated: CATSATGEKLFF.

The chain joins TRBV19 to TRBJ2-3; 7 bases match TRBD2. The CDR3 is 13 residues long. Germline values: CDR1 LNHDA, CDR2 SQIVND (reference sequence). With 7 bases clipped from V and 3 bases from J, the junction kept 4 bases outside the gene matches. This CDR3 reads CASKGRGTDTQYF. In DNA form, the CDR3 reads TGTGCCAGTAAAGGGCGGGGGACAGATACGCAGTATTTT.

The genes are TRBV2 and TRBJ2-7; 8 nucleotides match TRBD1. V was pared by 6 bases and J by 1 base, with 8 bases of the junction left unmatched. The germline gives CDR1 SNHLY, CDR2 FYNNEI. The CDR3 runs 15 residues. The CDR3 spells CASRRTGQESYEQYF. CDR3 sequence (DNA): TGTGCCAGCAGGCGGACGGGACAGGAGTCCTACGAGCAGTACTTC.

The chain carries TRBV6-2 or TRBV6-3 and TRBJ1-1, with D possibly being TRBD1 (5 bases). V lost 6 bases, J lost 1 base, and 12 bases lay in between. The CDR3 is made up of 14 amino acids. Germline loops: CDR1 MNHEY, CDR2 SVGEGT. Here the CDR3 reads CASSFGGSNTEAFF. CDR3 nucleotides: TGTGCCAGCAGCTTTGGGGGGTCGAACACTGAAGCTTTCTTT.

This rearrangement joins TRBV29-1 to TRBJ1-1, with D perhaps TRBD1 (6 bases). Germline loops: CDR1 SQVTM, CDR2 ANQGSEA. Trimming shortened V by 4 bases and J by 11 bases, and 14 bases separated the two germline ends. CDR3 length: 11 residues. CDR3 protein: CSVGRAGEAFF. CDR3 coding DNA: TGCAGCGTTGGTCGGGCAGGGGAGGCTTTCTTT. Supplemented by reference TRBV29-1 and TRBJ1-1, the full variable domain reads SAVISQKPSRDICQRGTSLTIQCQVDSQVTMMFWYRQQPGQSLTLIATANQGSEATYESGFVIDKFPISRPNLTFSTLTVSNMSPEDSSIYLCSVGRAGEAFFGQGTRLTVV.

V usage is TRBV24-1 and J usage is TRBJ2-7; TRBD1 aligns across 10 bases. V gave up 7 bases and J gave up 3 bases; unmatched junction bases: 5. The CDR3 has 14 amino acids. CDR1 and CDR2 from the germline V gene are KGHDR and SFDVKD. CDR3 in DNA: TGTGCCACCAGACAGACAGGGGGCTTCTACGAGCAGTACTTC. It codes for CATRQTGGFYEQYF.

The V and J genes are TRBV12-3 or TRBV12-4 and TRBJ1-2; a weak D match, TRBD1 (6 bases). The germline V and J ends were trimmed by 8 bases and 7 bases, with 17 bases remaining between them. The CDR3 length is 13 residues. The CDR3: CASSLEGDGGYTF. CDR3 DNA sequence: TGTGCCAGCTCCTTAGAGGGGGACGGTGGCTACACCTTC.

V and J are TRBV18 and TRBJ1-5; perhaps TRBD1 as D (6 bases). Germline V gene data show CDR1 as KGHSH and CDR2 as LQKENI. This CDR3 comprises 14 residues. Trimming shortened V by 3 bases and J by 5 bases, and 11 bases separated the two germline ends. The CDR3 protein is CASSPAAGDQPQHF. The CDR3, as DNA: TGTGCCAGCTCACCGGCGGCAGGGGATCAGCCCCAGCATTTT.

V usage is TRBV27 and J usage is TRBJ1-2; maybe TRBD1 (6 bases). The germline V gene has CDR1 MNHEY and CDR2 SMNVEV (reference sequence). Trimming took off 3 bases at V and 0 bases at J, with 11 bases between the two ends. This CDR3 is built from 15 residues. CDR3 coding DNA: TGTGCCAGCAGTTTTCGGACAGCCACTAACTATGGCTACACCTTC. Its protein is CASSFRTATNYGYTF.

J is TRBJ2-3 and V is TRBV27; possibly TRBD2 for D (5 bases). V lost 4 bases to trimming and J lost 8 bases, with 13 bases between them. The CDR3 is 13 amino acids. The germline gives CDR1 MNHEY, CDR2 SMNVEV (reference sequence). CDR3 amino acids: CASSSLDPTTQYF. The CDR3 DNA sequence: TGTGCCAGCAGTTCACTAGACCCAACTACGCAGTATTTT.

The V gene is TRBV3-1 (or the pseudogene TRBV3-2), the J gene TRBJ1-3; D ambiguous. There are 14 residues in the CDR3. The germline V gene has CDR1 LGHDT and CDR2 YNNKEL (reference sequence). V shed 6 bases and J shed 3 bases, with 12 bases lying between them. Here the CDR3 reads CASSPEAIGNTIYF. The CDR3 bases are TGTGCCAGCAGTCCCGAGGCAATTGGAAACACCATATATTTT.

This chain links TRBV11-2 with TRBJ2-6, with D maybe TRBD1 (6 bases). The germline CDR1 and CDR2 sequences are SGHAT and FQNNGV. Trimming stripped 4 bases from V and 0 bases from J, with 13 bases between. This CDR3 is 17 amino acids long. This CDR3 reads CASSSQGFYSGANVLTF. The CDR3 DNA follows: TGTGCCAGCAGCTCACAGGGCTTTTACTCTGGGGCCAACGTCCTGACTTTC.

This sequence joins TRBV2 and TRBJ1-1, with 7 bases fitting TRBD1. The CDR3 has 14 residues. The germline CDR1 and CDR2 sequences are SNHLY and FYNNEI. Trimming at V came to 5 bases and at J to 0 bases, leaving 3 bases not matched to a gene. The CDR3 coding sequence is TGTGCCAGCAGTTGGGGACAGTTGAACACTGAAGCTTTCTTT. This codes for CASSWGQLNTEAFF.

V usage is TRBV11-2 and J usage is TRBJ1-1; 9 positions match TRBD1. The V gene's germline CDR1 is SGHAT and CDR2 FQNNGV. The CDR3 extends over 15 amino acids. Trimming took 6 bases from V and 5 from J; bases not matched to a gene: 10. The CDR3 here is CASRGDRGIVTEAFF. CDR3 coding DNA: TGTGCCAGCAGGGGTGACAGGGGGATAGTGACTGAAGCTTTCTTT.

This chain joins TRBV7-8 and TRBJ1-2; TRBD1 agrees at 11 bases. There are 14 residues in the CDR3. In germline, CDR1 is SGHVS, CDR2 FQNEAQ. The V segment lost 5 bases and the J segment 4 bases; nucleotides outside the gene matches: 3. The CDR3 sequence is CASSPGTGGYGYTF. DNA of the CDR3: TGTGCCAGCAGCCCTGGGACAGGGGGCTATGGCTACACCTTC.

The J gene is TRBJ2-1, the V gene TRBV5-1; 11 nucleotides align to TRBD2. The length of the CDR3 is 16 residues. J was trimmed by 7 bases and V by 1 base; bases with no gene match: 7. Germline loops: CDR1 SGHRS, CDR2 YFSETQ. The CDR3 nucleotides read TGCGCCAGCAGCTTGTTTAGCGGGGGGGTCGAGAATGAGCAGTTCTTC. Amino acid sequence: CASSLFSGGVENEQFF.

The chain carries TRBV19 and TRBJ2-2; 7 bases align to TRBD2. The CDR3 is 14 amino acids. The V and J ends lost 6 bases and 4 bases, in that order; junction bases with no gene match: 5. Germline values: CDR1 LNHDA, CDR2 SQIVND (reference sequence). The CDR3 nucleotides are TGTGCCAGTAGACCGCGGGGGACCACCGGGGAGCTGTTTTTT. Translation: CASRPRGTTGELFF.